This T cell receptor beta chain was sequenced for a study of T-cell memory formation after mild COVID-19. The CDR3 runs to 16 residues. Germline CDR1 reads SGHRS; CDR2 reads YFSETQ. The J segment lost 4 bases and the V segment lost 3 bases, leaving 4 bases of the junction unmatched. Notes on the study in general: Mainly in CM and EM were contracting CD4+ clones; CD8+ were in EMRA. The study found balanced CD4/CD8 in clones contracting day 15 to 85 and a CD4+ lean in later expanders.

Libraries for TCRalpha and TCRbeta carried sample barcodes and unique molecular identifiers via 5'RACE. MiXCR was run by TCRdb on the 5' RACE reads, yielding one entry per CDR3 protein. The sample has 180,000 or so distinct CDR3 sequences, about 9.9% seen once. The sample holds many counts of this clonotype. Its specificity is not known. The chain carries TRBV5-1 and TRBJ2-3; TRBD2 aligns across 14 bases. This sequence originates from a man between 18 and 35 years old who had mild COVID-19 (a few samples of this study predate the infection). Cell type and time point are not known. The sample taken for sequencing was PBMCs or a T cell subset sorted from them (not recorded which). CDR3 loop: CASSSATSGGADTQYF. CDR3 coding DNA: TGCGCCAGCAGCTCCGCGACTAGCGGGGGGGCAGATACGCAGTATTTT.